This entry is about one TCR beta chain. Its antigen is as yet unknown. The data derive from a study of beta chain features in type 1 diabetes. After removal of 5 bases from V and 0 bases from J, the junction contained 0 bases not matched to a gene. CDR3 length: 14 residues. CDR1 and CDR2 (germline): MNHEY, SMNVEV (reference sequence). Expressed TCRB transcripts got sequenced, as all isolated RNA was reverse transcribed. Only in-frame clones appear in the TCRdb table, and some are missing; sequencing was by immunoSEQ multiplex PCR. Altogether 850,000 to 900,000 clones are present, roughly a sixth being singletons, with the ten largest covering 0.02% to 0.025%. A sort by CD45RO/CCR7/CD25/CD127/CD95/CD27 yielded CD4+ naive, central memory, regulatory and stem cell-like memory cells. Study-level results: Shorter TCRB CDR3s, moderately but significantly so, were found in Type 1 diabetes patients in all four CD4+ subsets. Healthy donors had naive, central memory and Treg TCRB repertoires that appeared less similar than those seen among patients.

The chain employs TRBV27 and TRBJ1-5; 8 nucleotides agree with TRBD1. The specimen was naive CD4+ T cells from blood. This receptor was taken from a woman under 30 in good health. The CDR3 DNA reads as TGTGCCAGCAGTGGACAGGGTAGCAATCAGCCCCAGCATTTT. It codes for CASSGQGSNQPQHF.